This is a list of T cell receptor beta chains from one sample in a study of cytomegalovirus exposure and HLA in healthy donors. Only in-frame clones appear in the TCRdb table, and some are missing; sequencing was by immunoSEQ multiplex PCR. The sample carries some 170,000 clones, 60% to 80% recorded once. Sequenced material: PBMCs. The receptor source for this set is a man younger than 35 in good health and CMV-seropositive. The CDR3 runs from the conserved cysteine through the conserved F or W. The D gene is left open where the match is weak. Part of the rows lack a size; the others show once, few, many or a class for expanded clones.

d_gene	v_gene	j_gene	abundance	CDR3nt	CDR3aa
-	TRBV7-2	TRBJ2-1	-	TGTGCCAGCAGCCCCCAAGCAGGGGCACGGTACAATGAGCAGTTCTTC	CASSPQAGARYNEQFF
TRBD1	TRBV27	TRBJ1-2	-	TGTGCCAGCAGTTCCCGGGACAGGGCTTTAGGGGGCTACACCTTC	CASSSRDRALGGYTF
-	TRBV7-9	TRBJ1-4	-	TGTGCCAGCAGCTCCTCCGCAACTAATGAAAAACTGTTTTTT	CASSSSATNEKLFF
TRBD2	TRBV15	TRBJ2-3	-	TGTGCCACCAGCGTTAGACTAGCGGGAGGCACAGATACGCAGTATTTT	CATSVRLAGGTDTQYF
TRBD2	TRBV15	TRBJ2-3	-	TGTGCCACCAGCAGGACGCGCTGGGCTAGCGGGAGTATAGAAGATACGCAGTATTTT	CATSRTRWASGSIEDTQYF
TRBD1	TRBV14	TRBJ1-4	-	TGTGCCAGCAGCCGCCTAGGGACAGCCTCGAATGAAAAACTGTTTTTT	CASSRLGTASNEKLFF
TRBD1	TRBV5-5	TRBJ2-5	-	TGTGCCAGCAGCCGCGGGACAGGGAGTTATCGAGAGACCCAGTACTTC	CASSRGTGSYRETQYF
TRBD1	TRBV29-1	TRBJ1-2	-	TGCAGCGTTGAAAAGGGACAGAACTATGGCTACACCTTC	CSVEKGQNYGYTF
TRBD2	TRBV6-5	TRBJ2-5	-	TGTGCCAGCACGGCAGCGGGACACCAAGAGACCCAGTACTTC	CASTAAGHQETQYF
-	TRBV10-3	TRBJ1-4	once	TGTGCCATCAGTGCACTTGCAACTAATGAAAAACTGTTTTTT	CAISALATNEKLFF
-	TRBV2	TRBJ1-5	-	TGTGCCAGCAGTGAAAGCATTAGCAATCAGCCCCAGCATTTT	CASSESISNQPQHF
TRBD2	TRBV5-1	TRBJ2-7	-	TGCGCCAGCAGCCCGATGGGACTAGCGGGACCGACCTACGAGCAGTACTTC	CASSPMGLAGPTYEQYF
TRBD1	TRBV4-1	TRBJ1-3	once	TGCGCCAGCAGCCACGGAACAGGGGCAGGAAACACCATATATTTT	CASSHGTGAGNTIYF
TRBD2	TRBV25-1	TRBJ2-1	-	TGTGCCAGCAGTGAGGTACTAGCGGGAGACGCTGAGCAGTTCTTC	CASSEVLAGDAEQFF
-	TRBV27	TRBJ1-5	few	TGTGCCAGCAGGGGAGACAGGCAAGGGCCCCAGCATTTT	CASRGDRQGPQHF
-	TRBV5-4	TRBJ2-1	-	TGTGCCAGCAGTCCGGGGTACAATGAGCAGTTCTTC	CASSPGYNEQFF
-	TRBV19	TRBJ2-3	-	TGTGCCAGTAACCCGGGACTGGGCACGGGTACAGATACGCAGTATTTT	CASNPGLGTGTDTQYF
-	TRBV18	TRBJ1-1	-	TGTGCCAGCTCACCCGGGGGAGTTTACACTGAAGCTTTCTTT	CASSPGGVYTEAFF
-	TRBV2	TRBJ2-1	-	TGTGCCAGCAGTATAAACCCTTTGGGGAGTTACAATGAGCAGTTCTTC	CASSINPLGSYNEQFF
TRBD1	TRBV30	TRBJ1-4	-	TGTGCCTCTGCCGGGACAGGACCAACTAATGAAAAACTGTTTTTT	CASAGTGPTNEKLFF
-	TRBV11-3	TRBJ1-1	-	TGTGCCAGCAGCTTGCAGGGGAACACTGAAGCTTTCTTT	CASSLQGNTEAFF
-	TRBV5-4	TRBJ2-7	once	TGTGCCAGCAGCTTGGTGGGGGGTGGCAGGCCGAGCTCCTACGAGCAGTACTTC	CASSLVGGGRPSSYEQYF
-	TRBV5-5	TRBJ2-7	-	TGTGCCAGCAGCTTGGGGAAATGGGGGCTTTACTCCTACGAGCAGTACTTC	CASSLGKWGLYSYEQYF
TRBD1	TRBV18	TRBJ1-4	-	TGTGCCAGCTCACCAACAGGGGCGGATGAAAAACTGTTTTTT	CASSPTGADEKLFF
-	TRBV7-9	TRBJ1-1	-	TGTGCCTGGGGGGGAAACACTGAAGCTTTCTTT	CAWGGNTEAFF
-	TRBV27	TRBJ2-7	-	TGTGCCACCTCCGGTAATCCCTCCTACGAGCAGTACTTC	CATSGNPSYEQYF
-	TRBV5-6	TRBJ2-3	-	TGTGCCAGCAGCTTGGTGGCGGGCACAGATACGCAGTATTTT	CASSLVAGTDTQYF
TRBD1	TRBV6-5	TRBJ1-2	-	TGTGCCAGCAGTTACGATGGGACAGGGGGCTATGGCTACACCTTC	CASSYDGTGGYGYTF
TRBD2	TRBV5-1	TRBJ2-3	once	TGCGCCAGCAGCCCGGGGACTAGCGGGAGTGATACGCAGTATTTT	CASSPGTSGSDTQYF
TRBD1	TRBV11-2	TRBJ2-1	-	TGTGCCAGCAGCCCGCACGGGACAGAAGACAATGAGCAGTTCTTC	CASSPHGTEDNEQFF
-	TRBV13	TRBJ1-5	few	TGTGCCAGCAGCTTAGGACAGAGAAATCAGCCCCAGCATTTT	CASSLGQRNQPQHF
TRBD1	TRBV6-6	TRBJ2-7	-	TGTGCCAGCAGTTCCACAGGGGACGAGCAGTACTTC	CASSSTGDEQYF
TRBD1	TRBV4-2	TRBJ1-2	-	TGTGCCAGCAGCCAGCCCCTGGGACAGGTCAATTATGGCTACACCTTC	CASSQPLGQVNYGYTF
TRBD2	TRBV7-9	TRBJ2-7	once	TGTGCCAGCAGCCTTCGGGCGGGAGGCGTCTACGAGCAGTACTTC	CASSLRAGGVYEQYF
TRBD1	TRBV6-1	TRBJ2-7	-	TGTGCCAGCCTAGGACAGGGGGGGCCCTACGAGCAGTACTTC	CASLGQGGPYEQYF
-	TRBV18	TRBJ1-5	-	TGTGCCAGCTCACCTTCCGGAGGGTTCCATCAGCCCCAGCATTTT	CASSPSGGFHQPQHF
-	TRBV4-1	TRBJ2-2	once	TGCGCCAGCAGCCAGGACTCGTGGGGCAGGGGTAACACCGGGGAGCTGTTTTTT	CASSQDSWGRGNTGELFF
TRBD2	TRBV13	TRBJ2-7	once	TGTGCCAGCAGCTTAGTCGGGAGGGGCAACGAGCAGTACTTC	CASSLVGRGNEQYF
-	TRBV6-1	TRBJ1-1	-	TGTGCCAGCAATAGGTGGGCCCCTGAAGCTTTCTTT	CASNRWAPEAFF
-	TRBV14	TRBJ2-7	-	TGTGCCAGCAGCCAAGAATGGAGGGACAGCACCTCCTACGAGCAGTACTTC	CASSQEWRDSTSYEQYF
-	TRBV19	TRBJ1-3	-	TGTGCCAGTAGTGATGGGCCCGTCTCTGGAAACACCATATATTTT	CASSDGPVSGNTIYF
-	TRBV7-8	TRBJ2-3	-	TGTGCCAGCAGCGGTACTAGCACAGATACGCAGTATTTT	CASSGTSTDTQYF
TRBD2	TRBV10-2	TRBJ2-5	-	TGCGCCAGCAGTGACTATACTAGCGTGGAGACCCAGTACTTC	CASSDYTSVETQYF
TRBD2	TRBV4-3	TRBJ2-2	-	TGCGCCAGCAGCCAAGCGTCGGGGGGAATTAACACCGGGGAGCTGTTTTTT	CASSQASGGINTGELFF
TRBD1	TRBV11-1	TRBJ2-1	few	TGTGCCAGCAGCTTACACAGGGGGCTCAATGAGCAGTTCTTC	CASSLHRGLNEQFF
TRBD1	TRBV7-3	TRBJ1-2	once	TGTGCCAGCAGCCCCAACAGGGGAACTCCCTATGGCTACACCTTC	CASSPNRGTPYGYTF
TRBD1	TRBV9	TRBJ2-7	-	TGTGCCAGCAGCACAGGACAGGGGGCTTACGAGCAGTACTTC	CASSTGQGAYEQYF